This TCR beta chain was identified during a study of blood T cells in healthy people across ages. Study-level information: Every two T cells gave about one barcoded beta molecule via template switching. Study observations and caveats: Unsorted PBMCs ruled out conclusive naive versus antigen-experienced comparison. Long-lived donors had more naive CD4+ cells and higher diversity than aged donors.

Then a second PCR, running about 6 to 11 cycles, was carried out with a sample-barcoded 5' primer and a J-beta primer mix. One entry per CDR3 protein, called by TCRdb with MiXCR from the 5' RACE reads. The table has about 650,000 distinct CDR3 sequences, less than 40% seen once. This clonotype was picked up a small number of times. Its antigen is not identified. This CDR3 is 14 amino acids long. The germline V gene encodes CDR1 SGHTS and CDR2 YDEGEE. Trimming shortened V by 3 bases and J by 2 bases, and 12 bases separated the two germline ends. This chain connects TRBV5-8 to TRBJ2-7, with a weak D call TRBD1 (5 bases). Sequencing was carried out using blood. The sequence came from a woman aged 80 or older in good health. CDR3: CASSYYRTAYEQYF. Here the CDR3 DNA reads TGTGCCAGCAGCTACTACAGGACGGCCTACGAGCAGTACTTC.